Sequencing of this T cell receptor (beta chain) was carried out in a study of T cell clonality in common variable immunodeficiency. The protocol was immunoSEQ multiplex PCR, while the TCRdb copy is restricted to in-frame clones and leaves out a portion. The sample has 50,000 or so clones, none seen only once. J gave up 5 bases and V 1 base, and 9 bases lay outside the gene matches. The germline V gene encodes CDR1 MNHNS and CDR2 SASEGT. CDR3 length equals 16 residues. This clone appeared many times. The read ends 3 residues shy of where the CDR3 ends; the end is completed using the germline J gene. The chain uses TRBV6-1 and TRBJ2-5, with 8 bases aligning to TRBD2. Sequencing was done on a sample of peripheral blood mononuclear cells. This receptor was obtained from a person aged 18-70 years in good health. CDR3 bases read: TGTGCCAGCAGTGAAGGAGGGTCGGGGGGGCCTGAGACC. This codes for CASSEGGSGGPET. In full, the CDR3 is CASSEGGSGGPETQYF.